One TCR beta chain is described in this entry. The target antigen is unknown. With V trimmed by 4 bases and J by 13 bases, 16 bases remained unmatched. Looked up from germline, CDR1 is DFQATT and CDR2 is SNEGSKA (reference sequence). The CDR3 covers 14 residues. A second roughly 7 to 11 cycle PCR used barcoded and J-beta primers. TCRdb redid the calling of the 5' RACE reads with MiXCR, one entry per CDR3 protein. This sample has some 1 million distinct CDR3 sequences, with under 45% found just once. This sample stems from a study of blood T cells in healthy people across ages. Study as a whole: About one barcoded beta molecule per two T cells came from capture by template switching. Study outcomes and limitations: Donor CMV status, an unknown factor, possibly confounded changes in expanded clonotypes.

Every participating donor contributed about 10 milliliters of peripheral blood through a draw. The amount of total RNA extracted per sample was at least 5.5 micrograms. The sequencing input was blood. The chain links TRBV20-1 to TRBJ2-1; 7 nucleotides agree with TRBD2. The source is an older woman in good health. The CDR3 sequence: CSANPTSSQETQFF. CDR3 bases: TGCAGTGCTAACCCGACTAGCAGTCAAGAGACCCAGTTCTTC.